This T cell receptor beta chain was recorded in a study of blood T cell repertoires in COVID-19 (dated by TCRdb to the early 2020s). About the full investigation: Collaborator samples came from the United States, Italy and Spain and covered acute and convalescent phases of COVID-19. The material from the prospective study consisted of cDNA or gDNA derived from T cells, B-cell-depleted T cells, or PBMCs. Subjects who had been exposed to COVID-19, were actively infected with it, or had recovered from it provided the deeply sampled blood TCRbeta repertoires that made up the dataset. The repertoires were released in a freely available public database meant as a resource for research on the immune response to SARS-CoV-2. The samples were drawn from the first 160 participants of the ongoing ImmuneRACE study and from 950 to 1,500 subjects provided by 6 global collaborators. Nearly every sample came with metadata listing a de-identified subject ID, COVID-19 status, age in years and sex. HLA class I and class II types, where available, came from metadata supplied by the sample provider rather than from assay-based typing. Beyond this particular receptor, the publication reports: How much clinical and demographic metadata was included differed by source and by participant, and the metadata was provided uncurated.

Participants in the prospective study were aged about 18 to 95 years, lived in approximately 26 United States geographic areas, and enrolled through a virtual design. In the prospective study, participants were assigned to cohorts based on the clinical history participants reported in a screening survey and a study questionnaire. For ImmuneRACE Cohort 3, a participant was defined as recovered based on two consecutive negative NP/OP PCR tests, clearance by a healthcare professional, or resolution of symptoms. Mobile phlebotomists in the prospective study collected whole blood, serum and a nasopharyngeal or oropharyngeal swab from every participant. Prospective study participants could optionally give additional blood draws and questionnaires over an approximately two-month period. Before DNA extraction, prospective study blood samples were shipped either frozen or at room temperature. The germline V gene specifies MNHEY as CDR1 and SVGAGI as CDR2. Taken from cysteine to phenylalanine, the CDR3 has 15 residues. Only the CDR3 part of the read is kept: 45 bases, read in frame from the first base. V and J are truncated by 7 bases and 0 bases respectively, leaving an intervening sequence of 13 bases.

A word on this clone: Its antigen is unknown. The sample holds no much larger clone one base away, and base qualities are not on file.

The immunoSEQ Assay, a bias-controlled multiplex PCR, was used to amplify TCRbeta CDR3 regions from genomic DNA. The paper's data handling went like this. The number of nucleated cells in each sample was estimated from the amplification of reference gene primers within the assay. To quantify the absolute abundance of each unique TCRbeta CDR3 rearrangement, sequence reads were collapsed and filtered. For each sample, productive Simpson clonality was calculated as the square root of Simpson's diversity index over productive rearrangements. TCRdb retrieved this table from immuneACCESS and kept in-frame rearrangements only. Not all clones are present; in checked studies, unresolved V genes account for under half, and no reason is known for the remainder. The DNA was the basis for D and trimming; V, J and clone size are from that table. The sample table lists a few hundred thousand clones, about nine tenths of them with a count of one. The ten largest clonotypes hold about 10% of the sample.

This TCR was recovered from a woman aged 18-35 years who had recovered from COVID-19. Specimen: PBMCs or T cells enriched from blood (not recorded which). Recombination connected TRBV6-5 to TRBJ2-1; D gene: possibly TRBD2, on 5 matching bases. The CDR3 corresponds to CASTGERSSYNEQFF. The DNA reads TGTGCCAGCACCGGGGAGCGGAGCTCCTACAATGAGCAGTTCTTC.